These T cell receptor beta chains were read from a single sample in a study of cytomegalovirus exposure and HLA in healthy donors. The assay was immunoSEQ multiplex PCR, and TCRdb's table has in-frame clones only and misses some. The sample records approximately 170,000 clones, over 75% being singletons. The source material was PBMCs. These receptors were obtained from a man aged 50 to 60 in good health and CMV-seropositive. Both conserved end residues are part of each CDR3. D genes are given only for firm matches. Clone size is given for some rows only: seen once, a few or many times, or a class if the clone is expanded.

>TRBV7-2|NA|NA|TRBJ2-3
TGTGCCAGCAGCTTAGCACTAGGAGGCACAGATACGCAGTATTTT
CASSLALGGTDTQYF
>TRBV30|NA|NA|TRBJ2-1
TGTGCCTGGGCGAAGGCAGGGGGGAATGAGCAGTTCTTC
CAWAKAGGNEQFF
>TRBV25-1|NA|NA|TRBJ1-1
TGTGCCAGCAGTGGAGCGGGACTCTATTTCGAAGCTTTCTTT
CASSGAGLYFEAFF
>TRBV28|TRBD1|NA|TRBJ1-5
TGTGCCAGCAGTTTCCACAGGGGAGGTAGCAATCAGCCCCAGCATTTT
CASSFHRGGSNQPQHF
>TRBV5-1|NA|NA|TRBJ2-1
TGCGCCAGCAGCTTGCGCAGGAATGAGCAGTTCTTC
CASSLRRNEQFF
>TRBV11-2|NA|NA|TRBJ2-1
TGTGCCAGCGGGAGGTTGGACAGGCCCCACAATGAGCAGTTCTTC
CASGRLDRPHNEQFF
>TRBV11-2|TRBD2|NA|TRBJ2-1
TGTGCCAGCAGCTTAGCCCCGCCCGGGACTAGCGGAAAGCGGGATGAGCAGTTCTTC
CASSLAPPGTSGKRDEQFF
>TRBV2|TRBD1|once|TRBJ2-2
TGTGCCAGCAGTCGACAGGGGAACACCGGGGAGCTGTTTTTT
CASSRQGNTGELFF
>TRBV7-9|NA|NA|TRBJ2-7
TGTGCCAGCAGCCGGAAGGCAACACGGACAGTCTACGAGCAGTACTTC
CASSRKATRTVYEQYF
>TRBV18|NA|NA|TRBJ2-1
TGTGCCAGCTCACTAGGGAACAGGGTTTACAATGAGCAGTTCTTC
CASSLGNRVYNEQFF
>TRBV10-3|NA|NA|TRBJ2-2
TGTGCCATCTCGGACACCGGGGAGCTGTTTTTT
CAISDTGELFF
>TRBV10-3|NA|few|TRBJ1-2
TGTGCCATCAGTGAGTCTGCAGGGAATGGCTACACCTTC
CAISESAGNGYTF